This T cell receptor beta chain was retrieved from a study of cytomegalovirus exposure and HLA in healthy donors. CDR1 is SGHDN, CDR2 FVKESK, per germline. The CDR3 covers 14 residues. V shed 0 bases, J shed 15 bases, and the junction held 10 bases outside the gene matches. PCR used 60 Vbeta primers and 13 Jbeta primers. The table came from immunoSEQ multiplex PCR; TCRdb's copy has only in-frame clones and leaves some out. The sample lists about 130,000 clones, roughly 70% occurring once. Of note for this clone: The same CDR3 also results from other DNA sequences found in this sample.

The V and J genes are TRBV14 and TRBJ2-2; 7 nucleotides align to TRBD1. Sequencing input: PBMCs. The TCR originated in a man aged 40-55 years in good health and CMV-seropositive. CDR3 residues: CASSQDLLQGKMFF. For the CDR3, the DNA is TGTGCCAGCAGCCAAGATTTATTACAGGGGAAGATGTTTTTT.